A single sample gave rise to the 18 T cell receptor beta chains below, sequenced in a study of human T cells and chemical hapten exposure. TCRdb redid the calling of the RACE reads with MiXCR, one entry per CDR3 protein. The sample consists of roughly 100,000 distinct CDR3 sequences, less than 40% of them appearing once. Noted time point: patch test 3, about 24 weeks after DPC sensitization. This sample's treatment: therapeutic diphenylcyclopropenone sensitization with weekly scalp DPC. Sequencing used whole blood, obtained in connection with sensitization to the hapten diphenylcyclopropenone (DPC). These receptors all stem from a man aged 35 to 55 with alopecia areata. Some clones in this sample may be carry-over from other donors' samples.

The J gene is TRBJ1-5, the V gene TRBV2; 7 nucleotides align to TRBD1. CDR3 size: 13 residues. J was trimmed by 7 bases and V by 7 bases; bases with no gene match: 7. Per germline, CDR1 SNHLY and CDR2 FYNNEI. The DNA of the CDR3 is TGTGCCAGCAACGACAGGGAAGGCCAGCCCCAGCATTTT. It codes for CASNDREGQPQHF.

The J gene is TRBJ1-1, the V gene TRBV10-3; TRBD1 matches 7 bases. The germline CDR1 and CDR2 sequences are ENHRY and SYGVKD. This CDR3 is 13 amino acids long. Germline trimming cut 7 bases from V and 1 base from J; bases unmatched to any gene: 3. Here the CDR3 reads CAITWDRNTEAFF. In DNA form, the CDR3 reads TGTGCCATCACCTGGGACAGGAACACTGAAGCTTTCTTT.

Only a few counts were recorded for this clonotype. This rearrangement joins TRBV2 to TRBJ1-6; D gene ambiguous. This CDR3 has 16 amino acids. The V gene's germline CDR1 is SNHLY and CDR2 FYNNEI. V gave up 4 bases and J gave up 7 bases, with 17 bases separating them. In nucleotides, the CDR3 is TGTGCCAGCAGTGTAGCAGGCGGCTCGCAGAATTCACCCCTCCACTTT. Its protein product is CASSVAGGSQNSPLHF. Full variable domain (remainder filled in from reference TRBV2 and TRBJ1-6): EPEVTQTPSHQVTQMGQEVILRCVPISNHLYFYWYRQILGQKVEFLVSFYNNEISEKSEIFDDQFSVERPDGSNFTLKIRSTKLEDSAMYFCASSVAGGSQNSPLHFGNGTRLTVT.

The CDR3 bases are TGTGCCAGCAGTTTTTTCTCACTAGCGGGAGGGCGATCAGATACGCAGTATTTT. Amino acids: CASSFFSLAGGRSDTQYF. The genes are TRBV7-2 and TRBJ2-3, with 13 bases lining up with TRBD2. Germline V gives CDR1 SGHTA, CDR2 FQGNSA. CDR3 length equals 18 residues. Trimming cost V 6 bases and J 4 bases; bases outside gene matches: 13.

This clonotype has more than one count but fewer than ten. Here the CDR3 reads CASSYSPDYGYTF. The CDR3 DNA sequence: TGTGCCAGCAGTTACTCTCCAGACTATGGCTACACCTTC. This chain links TRBV6-5 with TRBJ1-2, with D uncertain. Germline V gene lookup returns CDR1 MNHEY and CDR2 SVGAGI. V lost 0 bases and J 3 bases, leaving 5 bases between the germline ends. The CDR3 sequence is 13 residues long.

This chain joins TRBV5-1 and TRBJ2-3; 12 nucleotides align to TRBD2. The germline gives CDR1 SGHRS, CDR2 YFSETQ. V gave up 2 bases and J gave up 4 bases; unmatched junction bases: 8. The CDR3 consists of 17 residues. This chain's CDR3 is CASSFWLAGGTADTQYF. The CDR3 DNA reads TGCGCCAGCAGCTTCTGGCTAGCGGGAGGGACGGCAGATACGCAGTATTTT.

V usage is TRBV7-2 and J usage is TRBJ2-1, with 11 bases identical to TRBD2. After removal of 5 bases from V and 6 bases from J, the junction contained 6 bases not matched to a gene. Germline loops: CDR1 SGHTA, CDR2 FQGNSA. The CDR3 length is 15 residues. The CDR3 region has the DNA TGTGCCAGCAGCCGTACTAGCGGGAGAGGCAATGAGCAGTTCTTC. Its translation: CASSRTSGRGNEQFF.

V is TRBV28 and J is TRBJ2-6, with D unresolved. Per the germline V gene, CDR1 is MDHEN and CDR2 is SYDVKM. The V end was cut by 3 bases, the J end by 2 bases, with 8 bases between. The CDR3 is 15 amino acids. The CDR3 nucleotides read TGTGCCAGCAGTTTCTCCATAGCTGGGGCCAACGTCCTGACTTTC. It translates to CASSFSIAGANVLTF.

There are a few counts of this clonotype. CDR3 bases: TGTGCCAGCAGTTTAGATGGGGCTGGGGCCAACGTCCTGACTTTC. Its translation: CASSLDGAGANVLTF. The chain uses TRBV28 and TRBJ2-6; D is uncertain. V lost 2 bases and J 2 bases, leaving 7 bases between the germline ends. This CDR3 comprises 15 residues. Germline-derived CDR1 and CDR2 are MDHEN and SYDVKM.

This sequence joins TRBV3-1 and TRBJ1-2; D unclear. Germline CDR1 reads LGHDT; CDR2 reads YNNKEL (reference sequence). The CDR3 loop spans 12 amino acids. Trimming cost V 2 bases and J 4 bases, with 5 bases left between them. As DNA, the CDR3 is TGTGCCAGCAGCCAATCCGGCTATGGCTACACCTTC. This codes for CASSQSGYGYTF.

This sequence joins TRBV21-1 and TRBJ2-7. TRBV21-1 is flagged as a pseudogene. CDR3 size: 13 residues. This CDR3 is CASSKGPIYEQYV. The CDR3 nucleotides read TGTGCCAGCAGCAAAGGTCCAATCTACGAGCAGTACGTC.

The chain carries TRBV6-2 or TRBV6-3 and TRBJ2-7; 7 bases fit TRBD2. This CDR3 has 15 residues. J was trimmed by 0 bases and V by 0 bases; bases with no gene match: 2. Looked up from germline, CDR1 is MNHEY and CDR2 is SVGEGT. The CDR3 spells CASSYSRGSSYEQYF. Here the CDR3 DNA reads TGTGCCAGCAGTTACTCCCGCGGGAGCTCCTACGAGCAGTACTTC.

V and J are TRBV11-3 and TRBJ1-6; D is undetermined. The CDR3 length is 14 residues. Trimming stripped 1 base from V and 7 bases from J, with 8 bases between. Germline loops: CDR1 SGHNT, CDR2 YENEEA. The CDR3, as DNA: TGTGCCAGCAGCTTAGGACCAGAGAATTCACCCCTCCACTTT. Its translation: CASSLGPENSPLHF.

The rearrangement joins TRBV9 to TRBJ2-3; D might be TRBD2 (6 bases). V lost 3 bases and J lost 2, with 10 bases in between. CDR1 SGDLS and CDR2 YYNGEE come from the germline V gene. The CDR3 loop spans 14 amino acids. CDR3 coding DNA: TGTGCCAGCAGCGACGGGACTCACACAGATACGCAGTATTTT. Amino acids: CASSDGTHTDTQYF.

V usage is TRBV7-9 and J usage is TRBJ2-7; no firm D call. Per germline, CDR1 SEHNR and CDR2 FQNEAQ (reference sequence). The CDR3 is 16 amino acids. V lost 0 bases, J lost 4 bases, and 16 bases lay in between. The CDR3 is CASSLASKSLSYEQYF. The CDR3 DNA is TGTGCCAGCAGCTTAGCGAGTAAGAGTCTAAGTTACGAGCAGTACTTC.

This clonotype was picked up a small number of times. The J gene is TRBJ1-4, the V gene TRBV5-1; the D is unclear. In germline, CDR1 is SGHRS, CDR2 YFSETQ. The CDR3 sequence is 16 residues long. Trimming stripped 0 bases from V and 0 bases from J, with 9 bases between. DNA of the CDR3: TGCGCCAGCAGCTTGGGTCCGGGGTCAACTAATGAAAAACTGTTTTTT. This encodes CASSLGPGSTNEKLFF.

The V gene is TRBV28, the J gene TRBJ2-7; D is possibly TRBD2 (6 bases). Germline values: CDR1 MDHEN, CDR2 SYDVKM. This CDR3 region has 14 residues. The germline V and J ends were trimmed by 3 bases and 5 bases, with 14 bases remaining between them. DNA for the CDR3: TGTGCCAGCAGTTTTTGGGGGGACCGAAACGAGCAGTACTTC. It encodes CASSFWGDRNEQYF.

Note on this clonotype: The junction differs from germline at one of its ends, possibly a read error. The chain couples TRBV28 to TRBJ1-1, with D uncertain. The length of the CDR3 is 16 residues. The germline V gene has CDR1 MDHEN and CDR2 SYDVKM. In DNA, the CDR3 is TGTGCCAGCAGTTTAGTATACAGTACTATGAAGACTGAAGCTTTCTTT. Its protein is CASSLVYSTMKTEAFF.